A single T cell receptor beta chain is shown here with its context. Its target is unknown. The sample belongs to a study of cytomegalovirus exposure and HLA in healthy donors. Trimming shortened V by 0 bases and J by 8 bases, and 16 bases separated the two germline ends. The CDR3 spans 16 residues. The germline V gene encodes CDR1 SNHLY and CDR2 FYNNEI. Whole-study results and caveats: Immune exposure data for these donors was limited to CMV serostatus.

A multiplex PCR was run with 60 Vbeta primers and 13 Jbeta primers. Libraries were prepared by immunoSEQ multiplex PCR; TCRdb keeps only in-frame clonotypes and omits some of them. The table shows 90,000 to 150,000 clones, with around three quarters occurring only once. Sequencing input: PBMCs. The gene calls are TRBV2 and TRBJ1-4; maybe TRBD1 (6 bases). The clonotype originates from a woman in her twenties or thirties in good health and CMV-seropositive. The CDR3 DNA reads TGTGCCAGCAGTGAAGCGCGGGGGGGCATTGGGGAAAAACTGTTTTTT. Translating it yields CASSEARGGIGEKLFF. The entire variable domain, with the rest obtained from reference TRBV2 and TRBJ1-4, is as follows: EPEVTQTPSHQVTQMGQEVILRCVPISNHLYFYWYRQILGQKVEFLVSFYNNEISEKSEIFDDQFSVERPDGSNFTLKIRSTKLEDSAMYFCASSEARGGIGEKLFFGSGTQLSVL.